Each of the 13 T cell receptor beta chains below was sequenced from the same sample in a study of T cells expressing NK-cell markers. TCRdb derives one entry per CDR3 protein from the 5' RACE reads, leaving out DNA. In all, the sample yields around 280,000 distinct CDR3 sequences. The sample taken for sequencing was blood T cells: a sorted CD56 or NKG2C T cell subset, CD4+ or CD8+ T cells, or bulk PBMC T cells (not recorded which). The receptors shown here come from a man aged 18 to 29 in good health.

This sequence joins TRBV2 and TRBJ1-5; the D call of TRBD1 rests on TCRdb alone, since no DNA is present to check it. There are 17 residues in the CDR3. Germline CDR1 reads SNHLY; CDR2 reads FYNNEI. CDR3 in amino acids: CASSGIGGQLINQPQHF.

The chain employs TRBV12-3 or TRBV12-4 and TRBJ1-4; there is no DNA to check the TCRdb D call of TRBD1. The CDR3 covers 16 residues. The CDR3 region is CASSTGGGATNEKLFF.

The chain links TRBV12-3 or TRBV12-4 to TRBJ2-3; absent DNA, TCRdb's TRBD2 call cannot be checked. CDR3 length: 16 amino acids. CDR3 region: CASSSLLAGGLDTQYF.

The J gene is TRBJ2-1, the V gene TRBV12-3 or TRBV12-4. This CDR3 has 13 residues. The CDR3: CASTVRSYNEQFF.

This sequence joins TRBV12-3 or TRBV12-4 and TRBJ2-2. The CDR3 extends over 12 amino acids. CDR3 amino acids: CASGKLAGELFF.

The rearrangement uses TRBV24-1 and TRBJ2-3; as DNA is missing, the TRBD2 call by TCRdb cannot be tested. CDR1 is KGHDR and CDR2 is SFDVKD in the germline V gene. This CDR3 is built from 13 residues. CDR3 in amino acids: CATSDFLGGSQYF.

The CDR3: CSATPNSINEQFF. The gene calls are TRBV20-1 and TRBJ2-1. The CDR3 is 13 amino acids. Germline values: CDR1 DFQATT, CDR2 SNEGSKA (reference sequence).

V and J are TRBV5-6 and TRBJ2-5; checking the TCRdb D call of TRBD1 is not possible without DNA. CDR3 length equals 15 residues. CDR1 and CDR2 from the germline V gene are SGHDT and YYEEEE. This chain's CDR3 is CASSLVGASQETQYF.

V usage is TRBV20-1 and J usage is TRBJ2-5; TCRdb names TRBD1, which stays unverified in the absence of DNA. Germline assignment: CDR1 DFQATT and CDR2 SNEGSKA (reference sequence). CDR3 size: 14 residues. The chain's CDR3 is CSASGGTSQETQYF.

This chain joins TRBV11-2 and TRBJ1-1; checking the TCRdb D call of TRBD1 is not possible without DNA. This CDR3 is built from 16 residues. Germline CDR1 SGHAT, CDR2 FQNNGV. CDR3 amino acids: CASSFGPGTIGTEAFF.

The chain uses TRBV7-6 and TRBJ2-3; TCRdb's D gene call, TRBD2, goes unchecked for lack of DNA. The germline CDR1 and CDR2 sequences are SGHVS and FNYEAQ. This CDR3 is built from 19 residues. This CDR3 is CASSLRGLAVPVAADTQYF.

The rearrangement links TRBV10-3 to TRBJ2-1; TCRdb reports TRBD2, a call that lacks DNA to check it against. The CDR3 consists of 15 residues. Per the germline V gene, CDR1 is ENHRY and CDR2 is SYGVKD. The chain's CDR3 is CAIREGREGNNEQFF.

The chain links TRBV6-5 to TRBJ2-1; TCRdb's assignment of TRBD2 cannot be checked, as there is no DNA. This CDR3 region has 12 residues. Per germline, CDR1 MNHEY and CDR2 SVGAGI. CDR3 in amino acids: CASGTSGRTQFF.